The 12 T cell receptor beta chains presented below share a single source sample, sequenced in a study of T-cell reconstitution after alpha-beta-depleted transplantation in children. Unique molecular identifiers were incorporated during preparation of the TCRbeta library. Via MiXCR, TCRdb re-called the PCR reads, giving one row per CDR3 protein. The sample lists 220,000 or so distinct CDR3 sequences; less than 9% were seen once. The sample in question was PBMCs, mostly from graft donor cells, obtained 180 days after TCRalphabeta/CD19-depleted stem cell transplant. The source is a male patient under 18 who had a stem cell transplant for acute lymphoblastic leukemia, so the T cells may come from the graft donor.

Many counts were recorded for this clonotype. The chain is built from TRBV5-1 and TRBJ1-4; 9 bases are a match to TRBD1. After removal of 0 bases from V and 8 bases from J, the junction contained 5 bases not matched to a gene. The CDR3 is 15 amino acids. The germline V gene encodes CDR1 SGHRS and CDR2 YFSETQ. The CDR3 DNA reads TGCGCCAGCAGCTTGGTAGGGGACAGGGTGGAAAAACTGTTTTTT. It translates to CASSLVGDRVEKLFF.

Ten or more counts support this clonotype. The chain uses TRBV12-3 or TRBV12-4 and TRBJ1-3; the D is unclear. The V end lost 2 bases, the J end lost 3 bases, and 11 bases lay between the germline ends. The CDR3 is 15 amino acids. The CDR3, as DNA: TGTGCCAGCAGTTTAATAGGAGGAGGTGGAAACACCATATATTTT. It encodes CASSLIGGGGNTIYF.

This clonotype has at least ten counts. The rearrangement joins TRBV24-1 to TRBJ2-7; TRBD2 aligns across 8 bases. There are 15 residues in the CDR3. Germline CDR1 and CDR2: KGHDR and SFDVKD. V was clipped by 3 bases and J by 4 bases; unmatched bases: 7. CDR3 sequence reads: CATSDPAGGRYEQYF. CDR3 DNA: TGTGCCACCAGTGATCCGGCGGGAGGTCGGTACGAGCAGTACTTC.

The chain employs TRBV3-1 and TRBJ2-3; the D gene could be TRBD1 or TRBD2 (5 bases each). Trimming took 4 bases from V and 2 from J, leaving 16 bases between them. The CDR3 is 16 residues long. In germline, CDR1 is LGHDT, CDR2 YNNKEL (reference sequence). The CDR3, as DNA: TGTGCCAGCAGCCGGCTCGGGACCGCTACCACAGATACGCAGTATTTT. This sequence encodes CASSRLGTATTDTQYF.

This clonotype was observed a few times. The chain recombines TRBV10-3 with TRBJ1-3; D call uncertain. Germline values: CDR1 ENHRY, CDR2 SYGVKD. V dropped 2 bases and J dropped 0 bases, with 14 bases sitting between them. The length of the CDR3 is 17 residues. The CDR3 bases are TGTGCCATCAGTGAGACCGAGACACCTTTCTCTGGAAACACCATATATTTT. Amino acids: CAISETETPFSGNTIYF.

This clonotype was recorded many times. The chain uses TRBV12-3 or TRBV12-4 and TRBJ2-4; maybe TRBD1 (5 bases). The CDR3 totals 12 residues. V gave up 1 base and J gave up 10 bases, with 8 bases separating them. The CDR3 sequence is CASSLGGRIQYF. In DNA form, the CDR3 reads TGTGCCAGCAGTTTAGGGGGCCGTATTCAGTACTTC.

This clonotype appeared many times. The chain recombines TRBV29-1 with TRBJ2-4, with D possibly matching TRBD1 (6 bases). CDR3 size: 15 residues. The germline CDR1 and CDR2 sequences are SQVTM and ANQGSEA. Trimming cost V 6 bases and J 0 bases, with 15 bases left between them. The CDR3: CSVPGDILAKNIQYF. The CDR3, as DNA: TGCAGCGTCCCTGGGGACATCCTAGCCAAAAACATTCAGTACTTC.

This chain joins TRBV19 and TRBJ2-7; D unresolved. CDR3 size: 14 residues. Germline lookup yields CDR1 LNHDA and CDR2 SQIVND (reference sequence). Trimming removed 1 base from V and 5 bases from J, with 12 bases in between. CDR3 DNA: TGTGCCAGTAGTATAGTCTGGGCAGGCCACGAGCAGTACTTC. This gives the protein CASSIVWAGHEQYF.

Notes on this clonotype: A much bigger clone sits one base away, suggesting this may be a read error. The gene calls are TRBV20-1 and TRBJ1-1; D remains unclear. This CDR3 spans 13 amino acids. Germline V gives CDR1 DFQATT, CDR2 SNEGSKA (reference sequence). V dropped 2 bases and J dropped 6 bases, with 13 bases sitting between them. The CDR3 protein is CSARSREGSEAFF. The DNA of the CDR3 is TGCAGTGCTAGATCACGAGAGGGTTCTGAAGCTTTCTTT.

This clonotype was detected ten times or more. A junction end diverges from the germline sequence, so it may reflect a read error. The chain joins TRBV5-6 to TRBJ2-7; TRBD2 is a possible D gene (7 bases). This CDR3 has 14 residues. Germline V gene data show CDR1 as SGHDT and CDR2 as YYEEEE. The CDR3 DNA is TGTGCCAGCAGGTTGGGAGGGGGATTACACGAGCAGTACTTC. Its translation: CASRLGGGLHEQYF.

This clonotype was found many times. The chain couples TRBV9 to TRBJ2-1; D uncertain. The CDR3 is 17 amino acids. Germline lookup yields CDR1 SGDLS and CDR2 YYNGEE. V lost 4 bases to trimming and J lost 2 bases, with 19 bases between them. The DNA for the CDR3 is TGTGCCAGCAGCAAAAGGACGGAGCCAACCACCTACAATGAGCAGTTCTTC. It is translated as CASSKRTEPTTYNEQFF.

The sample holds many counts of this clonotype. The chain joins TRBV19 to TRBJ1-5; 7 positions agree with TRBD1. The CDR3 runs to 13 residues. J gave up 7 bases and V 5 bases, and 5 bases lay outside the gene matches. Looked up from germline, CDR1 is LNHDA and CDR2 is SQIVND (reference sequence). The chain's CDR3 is CASSEGGWQPQHF. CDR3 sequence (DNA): TGTGCCAGTAGTGAAGGGGGCTGGCAGCCCCAGCATTTT.